This T cell receptor beta chain came from a study of T cell responses to AZD1222 COVID-19 vaccine. This table comes from immunoSEQ multiplex PCR, and its TCRdb copy is limited to in-frame clones, with some not included. In the table there are about 86,000 clones, 90% of which are singletons. CDR1 is LGHDT, CDR2 YNNKEL, per germline (reference sequence). CDR3 length: 12 amino acids. The V gene lost 2 bases and the J gene lost 6 bases, with 7 bases spanning the gap. This TCR derives from an adult in good health. The chain is built from TRBV3-1 (or the pseudogene TRBV3-2) and TRBJ1-1; D ambiguous. Sequences were derived from peripheral blood, sampled on day 0 of AZD1222 vaccination. The CDR3 here is CASSQSRSEAFF. CDR3 coding DNA: TGTGCCAGCAGCCAATCTCGGTCTGAAGCTTTCTTT.